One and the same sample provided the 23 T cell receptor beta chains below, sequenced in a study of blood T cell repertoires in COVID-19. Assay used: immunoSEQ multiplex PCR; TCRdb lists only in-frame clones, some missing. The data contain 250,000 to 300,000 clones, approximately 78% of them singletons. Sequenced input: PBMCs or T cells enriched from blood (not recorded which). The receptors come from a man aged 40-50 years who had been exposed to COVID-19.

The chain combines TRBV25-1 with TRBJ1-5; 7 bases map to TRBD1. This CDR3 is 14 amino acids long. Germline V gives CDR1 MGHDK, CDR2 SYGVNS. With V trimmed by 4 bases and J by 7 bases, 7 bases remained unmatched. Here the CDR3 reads CASSVEGAEQPQHF. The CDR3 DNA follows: TGTGCCAGCAGTGTGGAGGGGGCTGAGCAGCCCCAGCATTTT.

The chain's CDR3 is CASSPIATGPDPWQYF. The CDR3 coding sequence is TGTGCCAGCAGCCCGATCGCGACAGGGCCCGACCCTTGGCAGTACTTC. This chain links TRBV14 with TRBJ2-7; TRBD1 agrees at 7 bases. Germline V gene data show CDR1 as SGHDN and CDR2 as FVKESK. The CDR3 loop spans 16 amino acids. With V trimmed by 4 bases and J by 9 bases, 18 bases remained unmatched.

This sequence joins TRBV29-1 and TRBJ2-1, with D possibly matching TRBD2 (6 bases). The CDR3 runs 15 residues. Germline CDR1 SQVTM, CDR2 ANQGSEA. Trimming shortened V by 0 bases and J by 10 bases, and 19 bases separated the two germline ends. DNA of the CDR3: TGCAGCGTTGAAGATCCGGTCGAACGAGGGAGGGAGCAGTTCTTC. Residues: CSVEDPVERGREQFF.

This CDR3 reads CSARDLFGYTF. The DNA of the CDR3 is TGCAGTGCTAGAGATCTATTTGGCTACACCTTC. This chain uses TRBV20-1 with TRBJ1-2; D ambiguous. The V gene's germline CDR1 is DFQATT and CDR2 SNEGSKA (reference sequence). This CDR3 comprises 11 residues. Deletions cut 0 bases from V and 7 bases from J, with 6 bases between.

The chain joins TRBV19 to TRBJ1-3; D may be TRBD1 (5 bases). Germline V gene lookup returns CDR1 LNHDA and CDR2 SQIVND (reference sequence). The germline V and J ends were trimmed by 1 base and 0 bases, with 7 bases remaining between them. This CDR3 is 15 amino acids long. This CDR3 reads CASSIGQTSGNTIYF. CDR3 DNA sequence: TGTGCCAGTAGTATAGGACAGACCTCTGGAAACACCATATATTTT.

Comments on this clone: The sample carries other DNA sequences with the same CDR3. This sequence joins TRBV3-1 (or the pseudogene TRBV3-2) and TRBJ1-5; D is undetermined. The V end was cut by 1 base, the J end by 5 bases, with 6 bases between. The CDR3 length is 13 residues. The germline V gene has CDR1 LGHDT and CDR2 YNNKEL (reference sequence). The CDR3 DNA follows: TGTGCCAGCAGCCAAGGGGCAGATCAGCCCCAGCATTTT. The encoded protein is CASSQGADQPQHF.

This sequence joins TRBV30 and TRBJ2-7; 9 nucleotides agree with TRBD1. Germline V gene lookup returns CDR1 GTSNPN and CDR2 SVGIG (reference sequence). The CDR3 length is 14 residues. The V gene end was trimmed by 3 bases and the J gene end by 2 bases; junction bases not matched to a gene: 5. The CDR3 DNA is TGTGCCTGGAGGAAGACAGGGGGGACCTACGAGCAGTACTTC. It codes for CAWRKTGGTYEQYF. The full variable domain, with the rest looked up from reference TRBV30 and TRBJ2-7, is SQTIHQWPATLVQPVGSPLSLECTVEGTSNPNLYWYRQAAGRGLQLLFYSVGIGQISSEVPQNLSASRPQDRQFILSSKKLLLSDSGFYLCAWRKTGGTYEQYFGPGTRLTVT.

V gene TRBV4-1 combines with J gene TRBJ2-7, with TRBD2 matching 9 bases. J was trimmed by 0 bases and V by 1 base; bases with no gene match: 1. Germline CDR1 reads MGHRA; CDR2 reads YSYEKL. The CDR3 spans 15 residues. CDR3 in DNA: TGCGCCAGCAGCCAAGGACTAGCGGCCTCCTACGAGCAGTACTTC. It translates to CASSQGLAASYEQYF.

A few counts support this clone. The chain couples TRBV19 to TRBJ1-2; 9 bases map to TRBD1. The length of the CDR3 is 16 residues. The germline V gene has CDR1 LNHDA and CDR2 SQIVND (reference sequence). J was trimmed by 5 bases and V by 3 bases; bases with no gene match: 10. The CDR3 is CASSIVPKTGGYGYTF. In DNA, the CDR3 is TGTGCCAGTAGTATTGTTCCTAAGACAGGGGGTTATGGCTACACCTTC.

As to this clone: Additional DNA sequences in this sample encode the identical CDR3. In nucleotides, the CDR3 is TGTGCCAGCAGTTTAAGAGGTGAAGCTTTCTTT. Residues: CASSLRGEAFF. The chain joins TRBV12-3 or TRBV12-4 to TRBJ1-1; no firm D call. V was trimmed by 2 bases and J by 7 bases, leaving 5 bases between them. The CDR3 contains 11 residues.

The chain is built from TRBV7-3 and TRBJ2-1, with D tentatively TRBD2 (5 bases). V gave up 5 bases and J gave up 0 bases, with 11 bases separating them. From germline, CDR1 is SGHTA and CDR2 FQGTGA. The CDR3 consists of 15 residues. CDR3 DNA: TGTGCCAGCAGCACCACTAGTCTCTCCTACAATGAGCAGTTCTTC. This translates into CASSTTSLSYNEQFF.

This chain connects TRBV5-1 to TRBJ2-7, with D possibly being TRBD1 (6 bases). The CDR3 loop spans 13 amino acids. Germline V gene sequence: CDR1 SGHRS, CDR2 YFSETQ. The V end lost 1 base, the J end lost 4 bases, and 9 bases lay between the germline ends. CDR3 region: CASSLTQGYEQYF. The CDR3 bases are TGCGCCAGCAGCTTGACACAGGGATACGAGCAGTACTTC.

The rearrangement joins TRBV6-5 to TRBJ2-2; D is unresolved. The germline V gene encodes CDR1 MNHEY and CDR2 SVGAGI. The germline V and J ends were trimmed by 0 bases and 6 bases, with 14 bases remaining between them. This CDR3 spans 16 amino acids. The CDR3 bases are TGTGCCAGCAGTTACTCGAGGCGACCGTTCTCCGGGGAGCTGTTTTTT. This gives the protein CASSYSRRPFSGELFF.

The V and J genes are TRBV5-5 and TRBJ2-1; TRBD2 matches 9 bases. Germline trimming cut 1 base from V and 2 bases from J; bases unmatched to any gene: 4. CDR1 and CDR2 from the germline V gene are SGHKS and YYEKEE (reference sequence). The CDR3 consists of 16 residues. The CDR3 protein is CASSLILAGTYNEQFF. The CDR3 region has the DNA TGTGCCAGCAGCTTGATACTAGCGGGCACCTACAATGAGCAGTTCTTC.

In DNA form, the CDR3 reads TGTGCCAGCAGCTTGGATGGCGTGACTGGGGAGCTGTTTTTT. Its protein is CASSLDGVTGELFF. V and J are TRBV5-5 and TRBJ2-2; the D is unclear. Germline V gives CDR1 SGHKS, CDR2 YYEKEE (reference sequence). The CDR3 length is 14 residues. The V gene lost 0 bases and the J gene lost 8 bases, with 11 bases spanning the gap.

CDR3 amino acids: CASSHPGRGAGELFF. CDR3 DNA: TGCGCCAGCAGCCACCCCGGGAGGGGGGCCGGGGAGCTGTTTTTT. The V and J genes are TRBV4-1 and TRBJ2-2; 8 bases are a match to TRBD2. This CDR3 comprises 15 residues. J gave up 6 bases and V 3 bases, and 6 bases lay outside the gene matches. CDR1 and CDR2 from the germline V gene are MGHRA and YSYEKL.

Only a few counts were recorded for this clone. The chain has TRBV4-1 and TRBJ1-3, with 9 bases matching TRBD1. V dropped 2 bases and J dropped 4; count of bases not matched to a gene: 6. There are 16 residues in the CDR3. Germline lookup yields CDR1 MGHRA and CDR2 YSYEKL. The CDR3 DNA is TGCGCCAGCAGCCAACCTACAGGGGGCGGGGGAAACACCATATATTTT. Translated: CASSQPTGGGGNTIYF.

In nucleotides, the CDR3 is TGTGCCAGCAGCGCCCTTACTAGCGGATCCACCGGGGAGCTGTTTTTT. Translation gives CASSALTSGSTGELFF. The chain recombines TRBV9 with TRBJ2-2, with 8 positions matching TRBD2. The CDR3 spans 16 residues. V shed 3 bases and J 4 bases; nucleotides not matched to a gene: 8. The V gene's germline CDR1 is SGDLS and CDR2 YYNGEE.

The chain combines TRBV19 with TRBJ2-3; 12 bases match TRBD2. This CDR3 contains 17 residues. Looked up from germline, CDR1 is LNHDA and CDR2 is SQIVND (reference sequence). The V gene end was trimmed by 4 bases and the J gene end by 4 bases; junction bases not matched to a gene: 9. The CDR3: CASSRLAGAAVADTQYF. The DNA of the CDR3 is TGTGCCAGTAGTAGACTAGCGGGAGCCGCAGTGGCAGATACGCAGTATTTT.

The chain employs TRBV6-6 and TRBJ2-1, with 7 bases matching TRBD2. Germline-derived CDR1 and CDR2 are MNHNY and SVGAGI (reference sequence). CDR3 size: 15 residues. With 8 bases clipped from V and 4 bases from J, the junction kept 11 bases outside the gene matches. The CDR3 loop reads CASASGNIPYNEQFF. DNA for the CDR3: TGTGCCAGCGCCAGCGGGAACATACCTTACAATGAGCAGTTCTTC.

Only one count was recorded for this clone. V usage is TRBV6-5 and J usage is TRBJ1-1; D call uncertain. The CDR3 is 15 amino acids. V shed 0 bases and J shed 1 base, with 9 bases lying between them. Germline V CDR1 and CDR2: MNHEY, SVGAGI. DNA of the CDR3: TGTGCCAGCAGTTACTCGGTTCTGAGGAACACTGAAGCTTTCTTT. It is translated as CASSYSVLRNTEAFF.

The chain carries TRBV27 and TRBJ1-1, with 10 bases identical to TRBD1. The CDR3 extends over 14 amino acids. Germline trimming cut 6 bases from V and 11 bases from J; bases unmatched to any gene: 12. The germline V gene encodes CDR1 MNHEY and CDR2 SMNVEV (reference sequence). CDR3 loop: CASRSGTGELKAFF. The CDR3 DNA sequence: TGTGCCAGCAGATCCGGGACAGGGGAATTGAAGGCTTTCTTT.

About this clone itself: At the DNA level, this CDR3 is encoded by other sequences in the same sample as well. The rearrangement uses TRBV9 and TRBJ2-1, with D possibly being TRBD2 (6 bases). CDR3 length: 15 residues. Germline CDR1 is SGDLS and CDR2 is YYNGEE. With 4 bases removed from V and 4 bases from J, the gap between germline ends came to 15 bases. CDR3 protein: CASSTGGRGYNEQFF. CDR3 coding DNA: TGTGCCAGCAGCACCGGAGGGCGAGGTTACAATGAGCAGTTCTTC.